This T cell receptor (beta chain) was profiled in a study of cytotoxic CD8 clonotypes in ibrutinib-treated CLL. Study-wide results and caveats: Public clonotypes, rarely seen, contracted or held steady on treatment. Elevated clonality accompanied ibrutinib response, with a return toward baseline values at progression.

Depths of 1 in 200,000 to 1 in 1 million T cells were the sequencing target. TCRdb's copy holds only in-frame clones and misses some; the assay was immunoSEQ multiplex PCR. The table has more than 85,000 clones, around 77% seen once. The CDR3 runs 13 residues. The germline CDR1 and CDR2 sequences are PRHDT and FYEKMQ (reference sequence). The V gene lost 6 bases and the J gene lost 4 bases, with 9 bases spanning the gap. The source of around 1.9 micrograms of genomic DNA for TCR beta libraries was cryopreserved PBMCs. Concerning this clone: Its antigen is as yet unknown.

The input for sequencing was PBMCs, taken after 24 months of ibrutinib treatment. This TCR was recovered from a human donor with chronic lymphocytic leukemia. The chain couples TRBV13 to TRBJ2-2; a weak D match, TRBD2 (5 bases). The CDR3 protein is CASSYRGTGELFF. In nucleotides, the CDR3 is TGTGCCAGCAGTTACCGGGGCACCGGGGAGCTGTTTTTT.